This TCR beta chain was found in a study of blood T cell repertoires in COVID-19. For the study at large: The United States, Italy and Spain were the sources of the acute and convalescent COVID-19 samples. The cDNA or gDNA used as material had been derived from T cells, B-cell-depleted T cells, or PBMCs.

Source study methods: Cell counts per sample came from amplifying reference gene primers. Measured with immunoSEQ multiplex PCR; TCRdb has only the in-frame clones, and not every one. The V and J calls and clone size were taken over from that table, and D and trimming were inferred from the DNA. The sample lists 50,000 to 60,000 clones, around 86% seen once, with about 7.3% in the top ten. This receptor was obtained from a man between 65 and 85 years old with active COVID-19. The sequencing input was peripheral blood.

The CDR3 loop is CASSQRTSGGQSSYNEQFF. The CDR3 nucleotides are TGCGCCAGCAGCCAACGGACTAGCGGGGGCCAGAGCTCCTACAATGAGCAGTTCTTC. V usage is TRBV5-1 and J usage is TRBJ2-1; 13 bases are shared with TRBD2. The J segment lost 0 bases and the V segment lost 4 bases, leaving 10 bases of the junction unmatched. The CDR3 runs to 19 residues. Germline V lookup: CDR1 SGHRS, CDR2 YFSETQ.